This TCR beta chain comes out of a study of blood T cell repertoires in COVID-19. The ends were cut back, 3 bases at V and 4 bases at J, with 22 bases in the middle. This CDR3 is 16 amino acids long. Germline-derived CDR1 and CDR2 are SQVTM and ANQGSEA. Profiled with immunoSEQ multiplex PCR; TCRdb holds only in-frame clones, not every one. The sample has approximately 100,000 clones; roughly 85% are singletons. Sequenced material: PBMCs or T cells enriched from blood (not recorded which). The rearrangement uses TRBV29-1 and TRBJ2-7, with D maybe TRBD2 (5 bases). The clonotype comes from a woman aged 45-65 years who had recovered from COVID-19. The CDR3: CSVETGVSGPSYEQYF. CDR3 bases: TGCAGCGTTGAGACGGGTGTGAGCGGACCAAGTTACGAGCAGTACTTC.